Below, 10 T cell receptor beta chains from the same sample are listed, as sequenced in a study of beta chain features in type 1 diabetes. Antigens of these TCRs are unknown. cDNA synthesis used the whole RNA isolate, giving expressed TCRB sequences. Clones were sequenced by immunoSEQ multiplex PCR, and TCRdb holds only the in-frame ones, with some missing. This table has 95,000 to 150,000 clones, roughly 17% appearing once. Study-wide findings and caveats: There was a moderate but significant shortening of TCRB CDR3s in all four CD4+ subsets of Type 1 diabetes patients.

The sample taken for sequencing was central memory CD4+ T cells from blood. The receptors come from a young man with type 1 diabetes.

The rearrangement links TRBV6-7 to TRBJ1-1, with D perhaps TRBD1 (6 bases). TRBV6-7 is an open reading frame, and its role is uncertain. CDR3 length equals 17 residues. The V end lost 5 bases, the J end lost 0 bases, and 19 bases lay between the germline ends. The CDR3 nucleotides read TGTGCCAGCAGTGACCTTAAATATACAGGGATGAACACTGAAGCTTTCTTT. Translating it yields CASSDLKYTGMNTEAFF.

The chain combines TRBV7-2 with TRBJ2-4, with D tentatively TRBD2 (6 bases). The CDR3 consists of 16 residues. Germline CDR1 SGHTA, CDR2 FQGNSA. Trimming pared 5 bases from V and 0 bases from J, leaving 14 bases between. The CDR3 coding sequence is TGTGCCAGCAGCCGCGGGGATCTCCTAGCCAAAAACATTCAGTACTTC. Translating gives CASSRGDLLAKNIQYF.

This clone was detected only a few times. The CDR3 loop reads CASSSLGQTNEKLFF. The CDR3 DNA follows: TGTGCCAGCAGTTCGTTGGGACAGACTAATGAAAAACTGTTTTTT. The rearrangement uses TRBV28 and TRBJ1-4, with 7 bases identical to TRBD1. CDR1 MDHEN and CDR2 SYDVKM come from the germline V gene. J was trimmed by 2 bases and V by 4 bases; bases with no gene match: 4. CDR3 size: 15 residues.

The rearrangement joins TRBV4-3 to TRBJ1-2, with D possibly matching TRBD1 (5 bases). Germline V gene data show CDR1 as LGHNA and CDR2 as YSLEER. The CDR3 contains 16 residues. Trimming took 4 bases from V and 4 from J, leaving 19 bases between them. This CDR3 reads CASSPLGGDPTYGYTF. As DNA, the CDR3 is TGCGCCAGCAGCCCGCTTGGGGGGGATCCTACCTATGGCTACACCTTC.

Only a few counts were recorded for this clone. The chain links TRBV11-2 to TRBJ2-3; TRBD2 agrees at 14 bases. This CDR3 is 17 amino acids long. In germline, CDR1 is SGHAT, CDR2 FQNNGV. Losses at the gene ends were 5 bases for V and 3 bases for J; bases not matched to a gene: 7. CDR3: CASSRRLAGGPTDTQYF. In DNA form, the CDR3 reads TGTGCCAGCAGCAGGCGACTAGCGGGGGGGCCAACAGATACGCAGTATTTT.

This clone was observed at least ten times. Other DNA sequences in this specimen translate into the identical CDR3. The chain links TRBV7-2 to TRBJ2-3; D is ambiguous. Germline loops: CDR1 SGHTA, CDR2 FQGNSA. With 1 base removed from V and 7 bases from J, the gap between germline ends came to 6 bases. The CDR3 is 12 residues long. CDR3 sequence reads: CASSLGGYTQYF. The CDR3 DNA is TGTGCCAGCAGCTTAGGGGGATATACGCAGTATTTT.

This clone has only a few counts. J is TRBJ1-4 and V is TRBV5-1; D is ambiguous. The CDR3 contains 14 residues. Germline V lookup: CDR1 SGHRS, CDR2 YFSETQ. V lost 4 bases and J lost 2, with 9 bases in between. The CDR3 nucleotides are TGCGCCAGCAGCCCGGCAACCACTAATGAAAAACTGTTTTTT. This encodes CASSPATTNEKLFF.

The genes are TRBV15 and TRBJ1-6; D is perhaps TRBD1 (6 bases). The CDR3 runs 14 residues. Germline CDR1 is LNHNV and CDR2 is YYDKDF (reference sequence). V was trimmed by 2 bases and J by 10 bases, leaving 12 bases between them. CDR3 nucleotides: TGTGCCACCAGCAGACCGGGACAACAATCACCCCTCCACTTT. Its protein is CATSRPGQQSPLHF.

This clone was seen only a few times. This chain uses TRBV5-6 with TRBJ2-4; D is unresolved. V was trimmed by 3 bases and J by 0 bases, leaving 13 bases between them. Germline loops: CDR1 SGHDT, CDR2 YYEEEE. The CDR3 consists of 16 residues. Here the CDR3 DNA reads TGTGCCAGCAGCTCCTCGACTGCTGTAGCCAAAAACATTCAGTACTTC. It translates to CASSSSTAVAKNIQYF.

The chain employs TRBV18 and TRBJ1-2; D unclear. The germline V gene has CDR1 KGHSH and CDR2 LQKENI. V lost 3 bases, J lost 6 bases, and 20 bases lay in between. The CDR3 has 16 amino acids. The CDR3 DNA reads TGTGCCAGCTCACCTTCTCTGGCGCCTGGCCCTAATGGCTACACCTTC. Translated: CASSPSLAPGPNGYTF.